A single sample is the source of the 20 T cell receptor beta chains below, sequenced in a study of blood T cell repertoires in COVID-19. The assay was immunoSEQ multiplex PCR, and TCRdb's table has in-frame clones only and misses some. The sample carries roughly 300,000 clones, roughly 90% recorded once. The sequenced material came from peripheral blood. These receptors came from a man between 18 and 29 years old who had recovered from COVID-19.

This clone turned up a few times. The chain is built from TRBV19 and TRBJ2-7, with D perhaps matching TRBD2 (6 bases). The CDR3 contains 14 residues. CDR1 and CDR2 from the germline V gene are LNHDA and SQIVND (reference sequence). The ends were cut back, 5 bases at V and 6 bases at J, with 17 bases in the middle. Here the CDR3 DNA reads TGTGCCAGTAGTCTCGGACTATCCGCCAGCGAGCAGTACTTC. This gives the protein CASSLGLSASEQYF. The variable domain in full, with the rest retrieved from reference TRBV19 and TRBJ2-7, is DGGITQSPKYLFRKEGQNVTLSCEQNLNHDAMYWYRQDPGQGLRLIYYSQIVNDFQKGDIAEGYSVSREKKESFPLTVTSAQKNPTAFYLCASSLGLSASEQYFGPGTRLTVT.

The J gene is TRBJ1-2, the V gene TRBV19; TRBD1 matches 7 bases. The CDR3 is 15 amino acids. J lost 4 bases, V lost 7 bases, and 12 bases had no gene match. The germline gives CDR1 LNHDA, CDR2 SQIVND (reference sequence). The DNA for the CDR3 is TGTGCCAGTACCGTATTATCGGACAGGATCTATGGCTACACCTTC. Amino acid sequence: CASTVLSDRIYGYTF.

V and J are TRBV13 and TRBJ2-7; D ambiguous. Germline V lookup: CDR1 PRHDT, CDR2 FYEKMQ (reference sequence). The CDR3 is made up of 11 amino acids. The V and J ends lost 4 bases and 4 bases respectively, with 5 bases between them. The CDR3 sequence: CASSYLYEQYF. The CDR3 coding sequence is TGTGCCAGCAGCTATCTGTACGAGCAGTACTTC.

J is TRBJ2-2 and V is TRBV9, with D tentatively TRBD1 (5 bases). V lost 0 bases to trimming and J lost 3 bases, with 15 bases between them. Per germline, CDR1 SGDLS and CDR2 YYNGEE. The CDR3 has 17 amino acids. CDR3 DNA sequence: TGTGCCAGCAGCGTAGGGTTTAGGGGCTCTTACACCGGGGAGCTGTTTTTT. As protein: CASSVGFRGSYTGELFF.

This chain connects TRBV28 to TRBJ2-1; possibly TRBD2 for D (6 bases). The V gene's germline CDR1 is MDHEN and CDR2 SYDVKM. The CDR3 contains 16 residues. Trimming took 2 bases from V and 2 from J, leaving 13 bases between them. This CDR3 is CASSLNWGGTYNEQFF. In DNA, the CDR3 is TGTGCCAGCAGTTTAAATTGGGGAGGCACCTACAATGAGCAGTTCTTC.

For the CDR3, the DNA is TGTGCCAGTAAAGGGACAGGGGGAAACACCATATATTTT. Translation gives CASKGTGGNTIYF. The chain is built from TRBV19 and TRBJ1-3; 9 bases agree with TRBD1. V lost 7 bases and J lost 4; bases outside the gene matches: 2. CDR3 length equals 13 residues. Germline lookup yields CDR1 LNHDA and CDR2 SQIVND (reference sequence).

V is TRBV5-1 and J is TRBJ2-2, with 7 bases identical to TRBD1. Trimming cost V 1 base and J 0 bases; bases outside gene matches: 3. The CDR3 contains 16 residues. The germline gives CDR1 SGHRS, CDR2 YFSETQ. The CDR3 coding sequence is TGCGCCAGCAGCTTGCAGGGGGTGACGAACACCGGGGAGCTGTTTTTT. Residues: CASSLQGVTNTGELFF.

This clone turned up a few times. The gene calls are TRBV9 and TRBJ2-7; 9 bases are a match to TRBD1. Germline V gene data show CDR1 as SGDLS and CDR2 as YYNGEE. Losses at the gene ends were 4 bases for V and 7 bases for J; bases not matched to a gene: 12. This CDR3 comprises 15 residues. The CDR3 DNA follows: TGTGCCAGCAGCCCACGGACAGGGGCCCCTGGGGAGCAGTACTTC. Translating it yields CASSPRTGAPGEQYF.

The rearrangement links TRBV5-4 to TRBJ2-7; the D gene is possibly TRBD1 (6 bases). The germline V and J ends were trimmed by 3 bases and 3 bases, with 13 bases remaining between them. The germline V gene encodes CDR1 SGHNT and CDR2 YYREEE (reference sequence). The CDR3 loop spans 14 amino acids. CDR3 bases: TGTGCCAGCAGCTGGTCGGGACAACGCTACGAGCAGTACTTC. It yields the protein CASSWSGQRYEQYF.

CDR3 sequence reads: CASSYRDRLINEQFF. In DNA, the CDR3 is TGTGCCAGCAGCTACCGGGACAGGTTAATCAATGAGCAGTTCTTC. The chain uses TRBV3-1 (or the pseudogene TRBV3-2) and TRBJ2-1, with 8 positions matching TRBD1. Trimming cost V 5 bases and J 6 bases; bases outside gene matches: 9. CDR1 is LGHDT and CDR2 is YNNKEL in the germline V gene (reference sequence). There are 15 residues in the CDR3.

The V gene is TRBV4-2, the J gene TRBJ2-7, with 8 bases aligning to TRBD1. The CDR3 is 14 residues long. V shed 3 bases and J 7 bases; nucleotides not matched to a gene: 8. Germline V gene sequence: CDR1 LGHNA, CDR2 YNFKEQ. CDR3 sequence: CASSHGQGAGEQYF. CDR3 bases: TGTGCCAGCAGCCACGGACAGGGCGCGGGGGAGCAGTACTTC.

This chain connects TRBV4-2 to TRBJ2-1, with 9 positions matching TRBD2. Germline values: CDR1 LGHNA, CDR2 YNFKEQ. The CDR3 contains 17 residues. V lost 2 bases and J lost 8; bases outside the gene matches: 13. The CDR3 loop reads CASSQSASGAGGDEQFF. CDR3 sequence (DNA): TGTGCCAGCAGCCAATCGGCTAGCGGGGCCGGGGGGGATGAGCAGTTCTTC.

The CDR3 region is CASSSRQGGEAFF. The CDR3 coding sequence is TGTGCCAGCAGCTCCCGACAGGGGGGTGAAGCTTTCTTT. V and J are TRBV7-2 and TRBJ1-1; TRBD1 matches 9 bases. CDR1 is SGHTA, CDR2 FQGNSA, per germline. This CDR3 is built from 13 residues. After removal of 4 bases from V and 7 bases from J, the junction contained 4 bases not matched to a gene. The variable domain in full, completed from reference TRBV7-2 and TRBJ1-1, reads GAGVSQSPSNKVTEKGKDVELRCDPISGHTALYWYRQSLGQGLEFLIYFQGNSAPDKSGLPSDRFSAERTGGSVSTLTIQRTQQEDSAVYLCASSSRQGGEAFFGQGTRLTVV.

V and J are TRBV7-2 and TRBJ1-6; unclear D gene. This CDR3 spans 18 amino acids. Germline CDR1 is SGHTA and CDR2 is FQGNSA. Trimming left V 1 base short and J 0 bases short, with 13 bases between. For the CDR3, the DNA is TGTGCCAGCAGCTTAGGAGGTCGCCGGAGCTCCTATAATTCACCCCTCCACTTT. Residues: CASSLGGRRSSYNSPLHF.

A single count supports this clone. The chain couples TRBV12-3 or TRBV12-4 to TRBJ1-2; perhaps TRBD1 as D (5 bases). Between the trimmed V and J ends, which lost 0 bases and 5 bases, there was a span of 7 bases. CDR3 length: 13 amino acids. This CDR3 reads CASSLAPGYGYTF. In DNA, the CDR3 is TGTGCCAGCAGTTTAGCGCCAGGGTATGGCTACACCTTC.

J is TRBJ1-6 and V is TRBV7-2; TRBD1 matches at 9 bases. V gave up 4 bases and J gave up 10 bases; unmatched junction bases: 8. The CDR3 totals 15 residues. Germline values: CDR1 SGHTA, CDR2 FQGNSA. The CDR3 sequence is CASSSSGTGNSPLHF. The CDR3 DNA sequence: TGTGCCAGCAGCTCCTCCGGGACAGGGAACTCACCCCTCCACTTT. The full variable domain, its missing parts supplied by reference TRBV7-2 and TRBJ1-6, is GAGVSQSPSNKVTEKGKDVELRCDPISGHTALYWYRQSLGQGLEFLIYFQGNSAPDKSGLPSDRFSAERTGGSVSTLTIQRTQQEDSAVYLCASSSSGTGNSPLHFGNGTRLTVT.

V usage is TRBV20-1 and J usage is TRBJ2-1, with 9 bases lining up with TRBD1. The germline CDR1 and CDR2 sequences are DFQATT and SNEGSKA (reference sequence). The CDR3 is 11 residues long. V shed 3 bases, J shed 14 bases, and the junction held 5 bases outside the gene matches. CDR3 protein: CSASPGTGKFF. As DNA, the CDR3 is TGCAGTGCTAGTCCCGGGACAGGGAAGTTCTTC.

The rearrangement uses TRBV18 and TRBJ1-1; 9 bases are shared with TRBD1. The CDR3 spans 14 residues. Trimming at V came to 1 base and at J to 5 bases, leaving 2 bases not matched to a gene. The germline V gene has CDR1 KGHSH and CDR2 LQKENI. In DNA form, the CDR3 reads TGTGCCAGCTCACCACGGGACAGGGTGACTGAAGCTTTCTTT. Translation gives CASSPRDRVTEAFF.

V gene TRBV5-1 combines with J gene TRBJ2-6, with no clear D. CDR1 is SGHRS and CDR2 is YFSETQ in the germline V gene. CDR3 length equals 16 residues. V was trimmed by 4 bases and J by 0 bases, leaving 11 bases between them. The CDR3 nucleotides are TGCGCCAGCAGCCCGTACGCTAACTCTGGGGCCAACGTCCTGACTTTC. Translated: CASSPYANSGANVLTF.

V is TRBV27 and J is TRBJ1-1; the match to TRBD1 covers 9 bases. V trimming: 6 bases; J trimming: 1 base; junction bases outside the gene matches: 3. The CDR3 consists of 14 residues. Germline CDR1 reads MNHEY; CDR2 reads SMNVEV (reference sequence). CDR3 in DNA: TGTGCCAGCAGGGGGACAGGGACGAACACTGAAGCTTTCTTT. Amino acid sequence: CASRGTGTNTEAFF.